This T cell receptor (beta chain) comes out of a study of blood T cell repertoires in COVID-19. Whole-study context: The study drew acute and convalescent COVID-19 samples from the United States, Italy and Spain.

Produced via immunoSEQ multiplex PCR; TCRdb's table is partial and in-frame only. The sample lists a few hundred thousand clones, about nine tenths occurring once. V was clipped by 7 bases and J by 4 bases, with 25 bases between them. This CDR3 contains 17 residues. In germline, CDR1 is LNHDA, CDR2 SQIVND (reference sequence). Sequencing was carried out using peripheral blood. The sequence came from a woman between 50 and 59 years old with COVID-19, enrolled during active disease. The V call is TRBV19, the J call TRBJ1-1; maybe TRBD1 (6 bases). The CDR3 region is CASTLRGGTGTSTEAFF. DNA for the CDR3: TGTGCCAGTACCCTGCGGGGGGGGACCGGGACAAGCACTGAAGCTTTCTTT. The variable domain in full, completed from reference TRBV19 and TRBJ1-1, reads DGGITQSPKYLFRKEGQNVTLSCEQNLNHDAMYWYRQDPGQGLRLIYYSQIVNDFQKGDIAEGYSVSREKKESFPLTVTSAQKNPTAFYLCASTLRGGTGTSTEAFFGQGTRLTVV.